Shown below are 15 T cell receptor beta chains from a single sample sequenced in a study of TIL therapy for anti-PD-1-resistant metastatic lung cancer (dated by TCRdb to about 2021). Read against the paper, the sample's time point label means: pre-treatment sample, taken before nivolumab and TIL therapy. Using bias-controlled multiplex PCR with the immunoSEQ v3 hsTCRB kit, the TCR beta CDR3 regions were amplified from genomic DNA. TCRdb's version of the immuneACCESS table is confined to in-frame rearrangements and falls short of the full clone set. An unresolved V gene accounts for under half of the shortfall where checked; the remainder is of unknown origin. The sample table holds about 59,000 clones, of which more than 60% were seen once. In total, the top ten clones hold 1.5% to 2% of the sample. The starting material was blood, obtained at baseline. Receptors were obtained from a person between 25 and 80 years old with non-small cell lung cancer.

The chain has TRBV6-1 and TRBJ2-3; TRBD1 matches at 7 bases. The J segment lost 4 bases and the V segment lost 4 bases, leaving 8 bases of the junction unmatched. In germline, CDR1 is MNHNS, CDR2 SASEGT. The CDR3 sequence is 15 residues long. For the CDR3, the DNA is TGTGCCAGCAGTGGGAAGGGGGCTAGGTCAGATACGCAGTATTTT. Its translation: CASSGKGARSDTQYF.

The V and J genes are TRBV5-1 and TRBJ1-2; 8 bases line up with TRBD1. The CDR3 has 16 residues. Trimming took 5 bases from V and 7 from J; bases not matched to a gene: 16. Looked up from germline, CDR1 is SGHRS and CDR2 is YFSETQ. CDR3 nucleotides: TGCGCCAGCAGAAGTTGGATGACTCAGGGGGCGAGTGGCTACACCTTC. It yields the protein CASRSWMTQGASGYTF.

The chain has TRBV25-1 and TRBJ2-7; 9 bases align to TRBD1. The CDR3 runs 15 residues. The ends lost 2 bases at V and 7 bases at J; junction bases unmatched: 9. Germline values: CDR1 MGHDK, CDR2 SYGVNS. The CDR3 region has the DNA TGTGCCAGCAGTGAACCGGGACAGGGTCTGGGAGAGCAGTACTTC. Protein: CASSEPGQGLGEQYF.

This chain links TRBV5-6 with TRBJ2-5; TRBD1 aligns across 7 bases. Germline lookup yields CDR1 SGHDT and CDR2 YYEEEE. This CDR3 spans 14 amino acids. With 4 bases clipped from V and 2 bases from J, the junction kept 5 bases outside the gene matches. The CDR3 is CASSLRDRQETQYF. CDR3 in DNA: TGTGCCAGCAGCCTACGGGACAGACAAGAGACCCAGTACTTC.

The chain is built from TRBV11-2 and TRBJ2-2; 12 bases agree with TRBD2. The CDR3 is 20 amino acids. Trimming at V came to 0 bases and at J to 3 bases, leaving 11 bases not matched to a gene. The germline CDR1 and CDR2 sequences are SGHAT and FQNNGV. CDR3 DNA: TGTGCCAGCAGCTTAGAGGCTAGCGGGAGGGCATGGGCCTACACCGGGGAGCTGTTTTTT. It encodes CASSLEASGRAWAYTGELFF.

The chain employs TRBV7-2 and TRBJ2-1, with 7 bases aligning to TRBD1. The germline V gene has CDR1 SGHTA and CDR2 FQGNSA. The CDR3 length is 17 residues. J lost 6 bases, V lost 1 base, and 12 bases had no gene match. CDR3: CASSLVSGQANSNEQFF. The CDR3 region has the DNA TGTGCCAGCAGCTTAGTCTCCGGACAGGCCAACAGCAATGAGCAGTTCTTC.

V gene TRBV7-2 combines with J gene TRBJ1-2; D perhaps matches TRBD1 (6 bases). The V gene lost 1 base and the J gene lost 4 bases, with 13 bases spanning the gap. The CDR3 has 15 residues. Germline CDR1 SGHTA, CDR2 FQGNSA. The CDR3 DNA is TGTGCCAGCAGCTTAGGGGACACCGATATCTATGGCTACACCTTC. The encoded protein is CASSLGDTDIYGYTF.

This chain uses TRBV4-1 with TRBJ2-1, with 9 nucleotides matching TRBD2. CDR1 is MGHRA, CDR2 YSYEKL, per germline. The CDR3 runs to 17 residues. With V trimmed by 7 bases and J by 3 bases, 13 bases remained unmatched. For the CDR3, the DNA is TGCGCCAGCACCAACCGAGCGGGGGGAGCTCTCTACAATGAGCAGTTCTTC. It specifies CASTNRAGGALYNEQFF.

The CDR3 loop is CASSVTGTDYEQYF. CDR3 nucleotides: TGTGCCAGCAGCGTGACCGGGACGGACTACGAGCAGTACTTC. The chain uses TRBV9 and TRBJ2-7; either TRBD1 or TRBD2 may fit D (5 bases each). Per germline, CDR1 SGDLS and CDR2 YYNGEE. The CDR3 has 14 residues. V shed 2 bases and J shed 3 bases, with 12 bases lying between them.

V is TRBV15 and J is TRBJ1-1; D gene ambiguous. The CDR3 covers 15 residues. The V end lost 0 bases, the J end lost 0 bases, and 8 bases lay between the germline ends. Germline V gene sequence: CDR1 LNHNV, CDR2 YYDKDF (reference sequence). This CDR3 is CATSRDWQVNTEAFF. In nucleotides, the CDR3 is TGTGCCACCAGCAGAGATTGGCAGGTGAACACTGAAGCTTTCTTT.

The V call is TRBV7-8, the J call TRBJ2-5; the D is unclear. The CDR3 sequence is 12 residues long. With 3 bases removed from V and 4 bases from J, the gap between germline ends came to 6 bases. Germline lookup yields CDR1 SGHVS and CDR2 FQNEAQ. CDR3 DNA: TGTGCCAGCAGCTTCGGTGGAGAGACCCAGTACTTC. Translated, it gives CASSFGGETQYF.

The rearrangement joins TRBV11-2 to TRBJ2-1, with D perhaps being TRBD1 or TRBD2 (5 bases each). CDR3 length equals 16 residues. Germline V gives CDR1 SGHAT, CDR2 FQNNGV. V shed 6 bases and J shed 5 bases, with 20 bases lying between them. The CDR3 loop is CASRTLRGRVHNEQFF. CDR3 nucleotide sequence: TGTGCCAGCAGGACCCTTAGGGGACGAGTACACAATGAGCAGTTCTTC.

The CDR3 DNA follows: TGCGCCAGCAGCCCGGGACAGGGAAGCTCCTACGAGCAGTACTTC. Residues: CASSPGQGSSYEQYF. The chain uses TRBV4-1 and TRBJ2-7; 9 positions match TRBD1. The length of the CDR3 is 15 residues. Germline loops: CDR1 MGHRA, CDR2 YSYEKL. With 4 bases clipped from V and 0 bases from J, the junction kept 4 bases outside the gene matches.

The chain carries TRBV6-5 and TRBJ2-1, with 11 bases identical to TRBD2. The CDR3 has 16 amino acids. V lost 0 bases, J lost 2 bases, and 0 bases stayed unmatched. CDR1 is MNHEY, CDR2 SVGAGI, per germline. The CDR3 sequence is CASSYSSGRAYNEQFF. The DNA of the CDR3 is TGTGCCAGCAGTTACTCTAGCGGGAGGGCCTACAATGAGCAGTTCTTC.

The chain couples TRBV4-2 to TRBJ2-1; 10 nucleotides agree with TRBD2. Germline-derived CDR1 and CDR2 are LGHNA and YNFKEQ. With 0 bases clipped from V and 4 bases from J, the junction kept 6 bases outside the gene matches. The CDR3 length is 17 residues. The CDR3 spells CASSQDSGTSVYNEQFF. The CDR3 nucleotides are TGTGCCAGCAGCCAAGATTCCGGGACTAGCGTATACAATGAGCAGTTCTTC.